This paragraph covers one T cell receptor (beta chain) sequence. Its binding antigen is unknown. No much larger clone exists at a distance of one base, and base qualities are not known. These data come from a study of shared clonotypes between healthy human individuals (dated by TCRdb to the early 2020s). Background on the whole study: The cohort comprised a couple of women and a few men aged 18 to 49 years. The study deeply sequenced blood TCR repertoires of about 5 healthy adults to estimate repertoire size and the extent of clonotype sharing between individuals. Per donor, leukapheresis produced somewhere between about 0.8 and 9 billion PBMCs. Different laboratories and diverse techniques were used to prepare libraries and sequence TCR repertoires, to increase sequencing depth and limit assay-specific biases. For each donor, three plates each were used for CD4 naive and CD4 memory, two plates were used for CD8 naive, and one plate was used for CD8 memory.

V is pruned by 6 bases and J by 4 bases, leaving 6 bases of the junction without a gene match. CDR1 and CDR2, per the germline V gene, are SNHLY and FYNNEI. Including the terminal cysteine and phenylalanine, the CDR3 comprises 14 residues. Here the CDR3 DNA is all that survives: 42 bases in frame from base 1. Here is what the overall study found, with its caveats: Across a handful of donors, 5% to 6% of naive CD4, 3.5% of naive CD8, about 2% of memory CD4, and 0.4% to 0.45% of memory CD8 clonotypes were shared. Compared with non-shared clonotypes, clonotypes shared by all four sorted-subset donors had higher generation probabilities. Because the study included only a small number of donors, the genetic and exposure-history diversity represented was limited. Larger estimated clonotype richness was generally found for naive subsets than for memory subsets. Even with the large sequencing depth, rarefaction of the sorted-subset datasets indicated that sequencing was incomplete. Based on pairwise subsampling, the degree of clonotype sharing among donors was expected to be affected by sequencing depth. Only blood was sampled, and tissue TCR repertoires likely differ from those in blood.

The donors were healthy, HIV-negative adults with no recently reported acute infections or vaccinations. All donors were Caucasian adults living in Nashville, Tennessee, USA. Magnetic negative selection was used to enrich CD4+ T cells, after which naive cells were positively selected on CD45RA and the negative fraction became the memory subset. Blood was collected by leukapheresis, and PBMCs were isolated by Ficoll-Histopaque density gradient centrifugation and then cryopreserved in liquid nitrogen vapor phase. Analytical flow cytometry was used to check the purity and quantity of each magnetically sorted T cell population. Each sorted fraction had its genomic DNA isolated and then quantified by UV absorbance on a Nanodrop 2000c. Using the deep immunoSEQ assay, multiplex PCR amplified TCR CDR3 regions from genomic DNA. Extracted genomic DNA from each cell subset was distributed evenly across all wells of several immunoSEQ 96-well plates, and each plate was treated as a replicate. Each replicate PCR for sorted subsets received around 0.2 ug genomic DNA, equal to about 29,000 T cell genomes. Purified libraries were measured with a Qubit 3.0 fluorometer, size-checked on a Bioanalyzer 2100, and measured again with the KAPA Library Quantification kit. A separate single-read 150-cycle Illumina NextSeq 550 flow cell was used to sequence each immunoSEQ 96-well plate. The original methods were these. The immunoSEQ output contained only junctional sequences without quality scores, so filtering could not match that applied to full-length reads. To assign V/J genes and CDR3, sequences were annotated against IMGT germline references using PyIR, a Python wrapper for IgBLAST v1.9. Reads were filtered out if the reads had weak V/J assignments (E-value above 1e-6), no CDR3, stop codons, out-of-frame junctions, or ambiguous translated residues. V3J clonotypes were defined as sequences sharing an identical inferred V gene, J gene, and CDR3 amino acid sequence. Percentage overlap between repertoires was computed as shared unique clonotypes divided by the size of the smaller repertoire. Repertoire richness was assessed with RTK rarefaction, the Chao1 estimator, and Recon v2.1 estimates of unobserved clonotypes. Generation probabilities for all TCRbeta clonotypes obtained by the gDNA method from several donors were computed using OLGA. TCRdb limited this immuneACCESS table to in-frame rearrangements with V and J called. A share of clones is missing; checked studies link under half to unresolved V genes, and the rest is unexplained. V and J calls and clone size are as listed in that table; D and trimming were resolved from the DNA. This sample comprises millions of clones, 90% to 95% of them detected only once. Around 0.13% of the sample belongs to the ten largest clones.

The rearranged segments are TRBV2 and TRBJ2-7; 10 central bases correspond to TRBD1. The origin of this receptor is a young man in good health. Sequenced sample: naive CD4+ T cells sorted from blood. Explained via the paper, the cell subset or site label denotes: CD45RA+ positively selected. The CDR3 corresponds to CASSRTGGLYEQYF. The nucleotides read TGTGCCAGCAGCAGGACAGGGGGATTATACGAGCAGTACTTC.